The 15 T cell receptor beta chains below all came from one sample that was sequenced in a study. Using its own MiXCR run on the RT-PCR reads, TCRdb lists one record per CDR3 protein. The sample yields more than 600,000 distinct CDR3 sequences, 12% to 15% seen once. Input material: memory CD4+ T cells from blood. These receptors were taken from a female donor in good health, serving as a healthy control.

CDR3 sequence (DNA): TGTGCCAGCAGCTTAGCCGGAGCTTCTGAAGCTTTCTTT. This translates into CASSLAGASEAFF. This chain connects TRBV11-2 to TRBJ1-1; D unresolved. CDR1 is SGHAT, CDR2 FQNNGV, per germline. CDR3 length: 13 residues. V was pared by 1 base and J by 6 bases, with 9 bases between.

This clonotype was found many times. CDR3 loop: CASSFTPGLSSYEQYF. For the CDR3, the DNA is TGTGCCAGCAGCTTCACTCCGGGACTTAGCTCCTACGAGCAGTACTTC. The chain combines TRBV5-6 with TRBJ2-7, with D tentatively TRBD2 (6 bases). The CDR3 consists of 16 residues. Trimming left V 2 bases short and J 0 bases short, with 15 bases between. Looked up from germline, CDR1 is SGHDT and CDR2 is YYEEEE. The variable domain in full, with the rest retrieved from reference TRBV5-6 and TRBJ2-7, is DAGVTQSPTHLIKTRGQQVTLRCSPKSGHDTVSWYQQALGQGPQFIFQYYEEEERQRGNFPDRFSGHQFPNYSSELNVNALLLGDSALYLCASSFTPGLSSYEQYFGPGTRLTVT.

At least ten counts were recorded for this clonotype. V usage is TRBV6-5 and J usage is TRBJ2-7; D may be TRBD2 (5 bases). Trimming removed 6 bases from V and 3 bases from J, with 21 bases in between. The CDR3 extends over 16 amino acids. Germline CDR1 MNHEY, CDR2 SVGAGI. CDR3 sequence (DNA): TGTGCCAGCAGCCGAGGGTTTGGAGTAGGGATCTACGAGCAGTACTTC. Encoded protein: CASSRGFGVGIYEQYF.

This chain connects TRBV27 to TRBJ2-2; D gene uncertain. The CDR3 totals 12 residues. Looked up from germline, CDR1 is MNHEY and CDR2 is SMNVEV (reference sequence). Trimming removed 6 bases from V and 7 bases from J, with 9 bases in between. The CDR3 DNA reads as TGTGCCAGCAGACAGTCTATCGGGGAGCTGTTTTTT. Protein product: CASRQSIGELFF.

The rearrangement links TRBV3-1 to TRBJ1-1; D is uncertain. V was cut by 1 base and J by 7 bases, with 13 bases left in between. The CDR3 has 14 residues. In germline, CDR1 is LGHDT, CDR2 YNNKEL (reference sequence). The DNA for the CDR3 is TGTGCCAGCAGCCAAGTAGTGGGTGTAGGTGAAGCTTTCTTT. Protein sequence: CASSQVVGVGEAFF.

This clonotype has just a few counts. The genes are TRBV6-2 or TRBV6-3 and TRBJ1-5; D ambiguous. This CDR3 is built from 16 residues. V gave up 5 bases and J gave up 1 base, with 15 bases separating them. Germline V gene sequence: CDR1 MNHEY, CDR2 SVGEGT. CDR3 DNA sequence: TGTGCCAGCAGTGAAAGTCATTTTCGCAGCAATCAGCCCCAGCATTTT. Encoded protein: CASSESHFRSNQPQHF.

This rearrangement joins TRBV15 to TRBJ2-6; possibly TRBD2 for D (6 bases). Germline V CDR1 and CDR2: LNHNV, YYDKDF (reference sequence). The CDR3 runs to 16 residues. The V and J ends lost 6 bases and 0 bases respectively, with 12 bases between them. The CDR3 nucleotides are TGTGCCACCAGTAAAAGGCGGGACTCTGGGGCCAACGTCCTGACTTTC. Translated, it gives CATSKRRDSGANVLTF.

This clonotype was seen more than once but under ten times. CDR3 bases: TGCGCCAGCAGCCAAGCGGACAGGGGAAGCTATGGCTACACCTTC. Encoded protein: CASSQADRGSYGYTF. This chain joins TRBV4-3 and TRBJ1-2; TRBD1 matches at 9 bases. CDR3 length: 15 amino acids. Trimming took 1 base from V and 4 from J; bases not matched to a gene: 4. CDR1 LGHNA and CDR2 YSLEER come from the germline V gene.

This clonotype appeared a single time. V and J are TRBV20-1 and TRBJ2-3; 11 bases match TRBD2. Losses at the gene ends were 2 bases for V and 4 bases for J; bases not matched to a gene: 8. Germline values: CDR1 DFQATT, CDR2 SNEGSKA (reference sequence). The CDR3 covers 16 residues. The DNA for the CDR3 is TGCAGTGCTAGACTTTTTAGCGGGGGGGCCTCAGATACGCAGTATTTT. This gives the protein CSARLFSGGASDTQYF.

This clonotype was counted at least ten times. This chain links TRBV5-1 with TRBJ2-3; 9 bases agree with TRBD2. Unmatched junction bases numbered 3, after V lost 7 bases and J lost 0 bases. In germline, CDR1 is SGHRS, CDR2 YFSETQ. This CDR3 is 14 amino acids long. CDR3 residues: CASLRGGSTDTQYF. CDR3 sequence (DNA): TGCGCCAGCTTGCGGGGGGGGAGCACAGATACGCAGTATTTT. Complete variable domain (other parts from reference TRBV5-1 and TRBJ2-3): KAGVTQTPRYLIKTRGQQVTLSCSPISGHRSVSWYQQTPGQGLQFLFEYFSETQRNKGNFPGRFSGRQFSNSRSEMNVSTLELGDSALYLCASLRGGSTDTQYFGPGTRLTVL.

This clonotype was detected only a few times. This chain uses TRBV7-8 with TRBJ2-6; D remains ambiguous. V lost 1 base to trimming and J lost 4 bases, with 11 bases between them. CDR1 is SGHVS, CDR2 FQNEAQ, per germline. CDR3 length equals 16 residues. The CDR3 DNA sequence: TGTGCCAGCAGCTTAGGCAGCCCGTCCGGGGCCAACGTCCTGACTTTC. Residues: CASSLGSPSGANVLTF.

This clonotype has more than one count but fewer than ten. The chain is built from TRBV27 and TRBJ2-7; D possibly uses TRBD1 or TRBD2 (5 bases each). V lost 3 bases to trimming and J lost 4 bases, with 13 bases between them. The length of the CDR3 is 14 residues. Germline CDR1 reads MNHEY; CDR2 reads SMNVEV (reference sequence). Here the CDR3 reads CASSFRWDLYEQYF. The CDR3 DNA sequence: TGTGCCAGCAGTTTTCGCTGGGACCTATACGAGCAGTACTTC.

The genes are TRBV7-2 and TRBJ1-6; D unresolved. Germline V gives CDR1 SGHTA, CDR2 FQGNSA. Trimming cost V 3 bases and J 9 bases, with 12 bases left between them. The CDR3 is made up of 14 amino acids. The CDR3 bases are TGTGCCAGCAGCTTTCCAGAGACTTCTTCACCCCTCCACTTT. Its translation is CASSFPETSSPLHF.

In its sample, this clonotype was seen a few times. V gene TRBV20-1 combines with J gene TRBJ2-5; TRBD2 aligns across 14 bases. The CDR3 totals 16 residues. CDR1 and CDR2 from the germline V gene are DFQATT and SNEGSKA (reference sequence). The V segment lost 2 bases and the J segment 4 bases; nucleotides outside the gene matches: 6. The DNA for the CDR3 is TGCAGTGCTAGATCGGGACTAGCGGGGGTCCGAGAGACCCAGTACTTC. Translation: CSARSGLAGVRETQYF.

The sample holds a few counts of this clonotype. This sequence joins TRBV7-2 and TRBJ1-2; D gene uncertain. CDR1 and CDR2 from the germline V gene are SGHTA and FQGNSA. Trimming pared 5 bases from V and 4 bases from J, leaving 11 bases between. CDR3 length: 13 amino acids. This CDR3 is CASSQDGLYGYTF. DNA of the CDR3: TGTGCCAGCAGCCAGGACGGGCTCTATGGCTACACCTTC.